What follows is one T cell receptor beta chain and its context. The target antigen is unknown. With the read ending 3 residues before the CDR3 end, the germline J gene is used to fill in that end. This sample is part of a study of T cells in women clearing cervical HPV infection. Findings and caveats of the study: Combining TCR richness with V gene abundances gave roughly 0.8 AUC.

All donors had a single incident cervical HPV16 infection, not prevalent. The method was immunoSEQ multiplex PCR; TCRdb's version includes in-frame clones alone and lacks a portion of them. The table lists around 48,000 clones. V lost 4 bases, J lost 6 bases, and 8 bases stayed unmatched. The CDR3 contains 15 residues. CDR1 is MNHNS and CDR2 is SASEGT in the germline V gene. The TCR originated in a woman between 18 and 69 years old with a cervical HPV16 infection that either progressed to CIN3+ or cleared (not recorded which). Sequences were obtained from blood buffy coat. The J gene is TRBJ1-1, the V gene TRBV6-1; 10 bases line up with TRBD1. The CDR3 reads CASSVWDRGSAEAFF. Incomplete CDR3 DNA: TGTGCCAGCAGTGTATGGGACAGGGGATCCGCTGAA.